Included here is one TCR beta chain sequence, with context. Its specificity is unknown. MiXCR was run by TCRdb on the 5' RACE reads, yielding one entry per CDR3 protein. The table includes approximately 150,000 distinct CDR3 sequences, approximately 17% detected once. This sample is part of a study of CD8 T cells in ankylosing spondylitis. Findings and limits, study-wide: The study looked at matched synovial fluid samples from ankylosing spondylitis patients. Disease-linked clones were reported to be significantly enriched there. Apparently characteristic of ankylosing spondylitis blood was a TCR beta motif (roughly 8 highly homologous variants).

The CDR3 sequence is 14 residues long. J lost 7 bases, V lost 6 bases, and 9 bases had no gene match. The germline V gene encodes CDR1 SQVTM and CDR2 ANQGSEA. The sample was blood, either unsorted or a sorted T cell fraction (not recorded which). V gene TRBV29-1 combines with J gene TRBJ1-6; TRBD1 aligns across 7 bases. This receptor was taken from a male donor with ankylosing spondylitis. The CDR3 DNA is TGCAGCGTCGCAACCGGGACAGAAAATTCACCCCTCCACTTT. It yields the protein CSVATGTENSPLHF.